One T cell receptor (beta chain) is described in this entry. Its target is not known. These data belong to a study of T cell clones after liver transplantation. The overall study: In this trial, immunosuppression withdrawal was attempted within 2 years of liver transplant. Timepoints were pre-transplant, pre-withdrawal, and after withdrawal was completed or failed.

Clones were sequenced by immunoSEQ multiplex PCR, and TCRdb holds only the in-frame ones, with some missing. The sample records 45,000 to 60,000 clones, 65% to 85% being singletons. This CDR3 is built from 16 residues. Trimming took 5 bases from V and 1 from J; bases not matched to a gene: 6. Germline V gene lookup returns CDR1 SGHVS and CDR2 FNYEAQ. Study-level results: Circulating graft-donor-reactive CD4 TCRbeta sequences fell significantly post-transplant in 5 of 8 subjects.

Thawed unstimulated PBMCs were FACS-sorted by CD3, CD4 and CD8 into two populations. The TCR comes from a human donor who received a liver transplant. V gene TRBV7-6 combines with J gene TRBJ2-3, with 10 bases identical to TRBD1. The sample here was CD4+ T cells from blood, taken before liver transplant. The CDR3 region is CASSRAGTGGTDTQYF. The CDR3, as DNA: TGTGCCAGCAGCCGAGCCGGGACAGGGGGCACAGATACGCAGTATTTT.